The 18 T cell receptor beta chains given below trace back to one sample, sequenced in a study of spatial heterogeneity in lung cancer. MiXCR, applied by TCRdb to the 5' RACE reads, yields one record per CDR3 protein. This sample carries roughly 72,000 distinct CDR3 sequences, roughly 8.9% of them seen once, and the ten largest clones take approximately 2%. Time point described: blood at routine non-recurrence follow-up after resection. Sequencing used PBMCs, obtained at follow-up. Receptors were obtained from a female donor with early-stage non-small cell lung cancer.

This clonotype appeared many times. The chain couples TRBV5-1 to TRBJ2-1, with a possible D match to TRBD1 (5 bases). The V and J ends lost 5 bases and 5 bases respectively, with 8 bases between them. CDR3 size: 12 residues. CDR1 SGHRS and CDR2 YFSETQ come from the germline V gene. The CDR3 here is CASRQENNEQFF. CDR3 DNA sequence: TGCGCCAGCAGACAGGAGAACAATGAGCAGTTCTTC.

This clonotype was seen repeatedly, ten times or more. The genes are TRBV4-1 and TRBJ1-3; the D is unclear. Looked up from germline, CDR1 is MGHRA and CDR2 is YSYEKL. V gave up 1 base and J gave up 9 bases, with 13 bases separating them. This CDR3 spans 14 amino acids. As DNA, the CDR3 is TGCGCCAGCAGCCAAGGCCCCCGGAGTGGCACCATATATTTT. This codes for CASSQGPRSGTIYF.

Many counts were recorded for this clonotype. CDR3 DNA: TGTGCCAGCAGTCATCGACTAGCGATAAAGTTCTTC. The encoded protein is CASSHRLAIKFF. This chain links TRBV12-3 or TRBV12-4 with TRBJ2-1; the match to TRBD2 covers 8 bases. V lost 5 bases, J lost 14 bases, and 8 bases stayed unmatched. The CDR3 is 12 amino acids.

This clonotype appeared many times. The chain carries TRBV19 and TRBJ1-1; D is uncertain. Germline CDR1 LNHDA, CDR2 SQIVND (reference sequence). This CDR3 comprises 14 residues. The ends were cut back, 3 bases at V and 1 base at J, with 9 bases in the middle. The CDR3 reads CASSMWRPNTEAFF. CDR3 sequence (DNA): TGTGCCAGTAGTATGTGGAGGCCGAACACTGAAGCTTTCTTT. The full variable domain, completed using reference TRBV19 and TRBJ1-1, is DGGITQSPKYLFRKEGQNVTLSCEQNLNHDAMYWYRQDPGQGLRLIYYSQIVNDFQKGDIAEGYSVSREKKESFPLTVTSAQKNPTAFYLCASSMWRPNTEAFFGQGTRLTVV.

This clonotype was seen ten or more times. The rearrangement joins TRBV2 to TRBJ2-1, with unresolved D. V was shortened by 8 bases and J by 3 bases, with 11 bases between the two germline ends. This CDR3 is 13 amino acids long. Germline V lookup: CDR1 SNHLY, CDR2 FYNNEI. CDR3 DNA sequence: TGTGCCAGCCTACTAAACTACTACAATGAGCAGTTCTTC. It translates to CASLLNYYNEQFF. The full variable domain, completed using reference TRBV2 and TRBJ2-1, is EPEVTQTPSHQVTQMGQEVILRCVPISNHLYFYWYRQILGQKVEFLVSFYNNEISEKSEIFDDQFSVERPDGSNFTLKIRSTKLEDSAMYFCASLLNYYNEQFFGPGTRLTVL.

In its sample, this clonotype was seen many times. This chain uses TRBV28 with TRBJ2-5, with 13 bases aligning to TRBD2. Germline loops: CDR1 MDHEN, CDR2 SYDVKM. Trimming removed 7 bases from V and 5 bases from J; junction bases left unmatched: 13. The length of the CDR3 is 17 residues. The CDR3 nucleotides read TGTGCCAGCATCCCCCCCCCGGGACTAGCGGGGTTTGAGACCCAGTACTTC. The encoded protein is CASIPPPGLAGFETQYF.

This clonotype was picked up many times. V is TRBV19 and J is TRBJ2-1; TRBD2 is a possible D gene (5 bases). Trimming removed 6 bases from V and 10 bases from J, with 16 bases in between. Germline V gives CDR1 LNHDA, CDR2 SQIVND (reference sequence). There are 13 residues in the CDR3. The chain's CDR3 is CASSVESRGEQFF. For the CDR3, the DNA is TGTGCCAGTAGCGTCGAGAGCCGAGGGGAGCAGTTCTTC.

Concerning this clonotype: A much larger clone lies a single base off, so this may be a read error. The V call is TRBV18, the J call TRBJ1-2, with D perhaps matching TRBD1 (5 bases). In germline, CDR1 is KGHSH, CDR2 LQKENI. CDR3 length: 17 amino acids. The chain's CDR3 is CDSSPSNAGRPGYGYTF. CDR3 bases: TGTGACAGCTCACCAAGTAACGCGGGACGGCCTGGCTATGGCTACACCTTC.

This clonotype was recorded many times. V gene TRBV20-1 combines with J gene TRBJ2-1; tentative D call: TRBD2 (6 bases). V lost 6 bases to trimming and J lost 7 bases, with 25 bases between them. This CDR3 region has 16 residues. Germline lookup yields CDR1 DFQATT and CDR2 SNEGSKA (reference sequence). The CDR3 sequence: CSATPVKGTALNEQFF. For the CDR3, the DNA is TGCAGTGCCACACCCGTAAAAGGGACTGCCTTAAATGAGCAGTTCTTC.

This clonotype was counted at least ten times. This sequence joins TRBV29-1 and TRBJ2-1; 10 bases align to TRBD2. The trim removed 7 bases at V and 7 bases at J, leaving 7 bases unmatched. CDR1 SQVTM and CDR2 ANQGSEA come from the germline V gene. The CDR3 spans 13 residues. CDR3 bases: TGCAGCGGTAGACTAGCGGGTGGGAATGAGCAGTTCTTC. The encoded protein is CSGRLAGGNEQFF.

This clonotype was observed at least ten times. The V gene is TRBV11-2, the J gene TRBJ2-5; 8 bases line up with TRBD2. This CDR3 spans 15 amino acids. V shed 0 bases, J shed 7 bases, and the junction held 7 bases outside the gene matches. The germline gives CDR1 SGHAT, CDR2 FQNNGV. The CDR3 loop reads CASSLERLGTRTQYF. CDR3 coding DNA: TGTGCCAGCAGCTTAGAACGTTTGGGGACTAGGACCCAGTACTTC.

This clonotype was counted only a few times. CDR3 sequence reads: CASSESGSRTDTQYF. DNA for the CDR3: TGTGCCAGCAGCGAGAGCGGGAGTCGTACAGATACGCAGTATTTT. The chain employs TRBV5-6 and TRBJ2-3, with TRBD2 identical over 8 bases. There are 15 residues in the CDR3. The germline V gene encodes CDR1 SGHDT and CDR2 YYEEEE. V lost 4 bases to trimming and J lost 3 bases; unmatched junction nucleotides: 7.

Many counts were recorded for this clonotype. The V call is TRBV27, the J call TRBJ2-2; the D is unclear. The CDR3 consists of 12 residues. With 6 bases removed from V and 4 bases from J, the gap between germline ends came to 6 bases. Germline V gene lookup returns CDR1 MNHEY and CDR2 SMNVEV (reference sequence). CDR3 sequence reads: CASSHPTGELFF. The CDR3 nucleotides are TGTGCCAGCAGCCACCCCACCGGGGAGCTGTTTTTT.

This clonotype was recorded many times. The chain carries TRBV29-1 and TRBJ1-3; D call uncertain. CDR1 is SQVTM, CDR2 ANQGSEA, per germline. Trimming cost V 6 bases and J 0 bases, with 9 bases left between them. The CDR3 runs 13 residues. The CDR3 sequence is CSVRRPSGNTIYF. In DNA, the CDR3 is TGCAGCGTCAGGCGGCCCTCTGGAAACACCATATATTTT.

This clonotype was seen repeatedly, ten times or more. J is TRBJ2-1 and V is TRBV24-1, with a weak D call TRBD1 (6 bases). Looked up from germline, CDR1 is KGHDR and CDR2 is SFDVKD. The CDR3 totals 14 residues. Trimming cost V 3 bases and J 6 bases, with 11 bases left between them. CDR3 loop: CATSDPGTSNEQFF. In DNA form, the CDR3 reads TGTGCCACCAGTGATCCCGGGACAAGCAATGAGCAGTTCTTC.

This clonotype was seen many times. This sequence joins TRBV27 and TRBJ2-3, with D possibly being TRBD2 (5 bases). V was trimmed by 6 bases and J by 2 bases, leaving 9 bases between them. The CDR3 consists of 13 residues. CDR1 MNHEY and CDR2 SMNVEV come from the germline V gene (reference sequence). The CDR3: CASRTILTDTQYF. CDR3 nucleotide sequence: TGTGCCAGCAGGACTATCCTCACAGATACGCAGTATTTT.

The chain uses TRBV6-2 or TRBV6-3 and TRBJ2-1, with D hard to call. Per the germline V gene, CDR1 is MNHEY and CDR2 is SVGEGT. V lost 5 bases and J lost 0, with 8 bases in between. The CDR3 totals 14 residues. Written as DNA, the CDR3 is TGTGCCAGCAGTCGTTCCTACTCCTACAATGAGCAGTTCTTC. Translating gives CASSRSYSYNEQFF.

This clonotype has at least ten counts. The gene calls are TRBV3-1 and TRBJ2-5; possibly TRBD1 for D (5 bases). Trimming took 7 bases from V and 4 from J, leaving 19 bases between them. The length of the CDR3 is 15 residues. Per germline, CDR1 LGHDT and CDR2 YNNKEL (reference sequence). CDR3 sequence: CASKDRQSFRETQYF. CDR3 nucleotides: TGTGCCAGCAAAGACAGACAGAGTTTTAGAGAGACCCAGTACTTC.